The rows below give T cell receptor beta chains drawn from one sample of a study of cytomegalovirus exposure and HLA in healthy donors. The protocol was immunoSEQ multiplex PCR, while the TCRdb copy is restricted to in-frame clones and leaves out a portion. The repertoire consists of 200,000 or so clones, with around 80% occurring once and the leading ten covering around 2%. Sequencing was done on a sample of PBMCs. Source of these receptors: a woman aged 18-30 years in good health and CMV-seropositive. CDR3s leave out the opening cysteine and the closing phenylalanine or tryptophan. D genes are given only for firm matches.

V gene,J gene,D gene,CDR3 protein
TRBV5-8,TRBJ1-2,NA,ASSLFLPYGYT
TRBV25-1,TRBJ2-6,NA,ASRELHTSSSGANVLT
TRBV19,TRBJ1-1,NA,ASSLNRDGNTEAF
TRBV5-1,TRBJ2-3,NA,ASSLATGTGQY
TRBV19,TRBJ1-2,NA,ASTPGAGANYGYT
TRBV5-1,TRBJ1-2,TRBD1,ASSLAGGRYT
TRBV5-1,TRBJ1-4,NA,ASRSARGNEKLF
TRBV6-5,TRBJ1-4,TRBD1,ASSEGASFEKLF
TRBV27,TRBJ2-2,NA,ASSFPGTGELF
TRBV7-6,TRBJ2-3,NA,ASSPHGGGGYTDTQY
TRBV10-3,TRBJ1-5,NA,AISESLTGSNQPQH
TRBV7-2,TRBJ1-1,NA,ASSQTENTEAF
TRBV19,TRBJ1-5,NA,ASSIEFQGQPQH
TRBV13,TRBJ1-3,NA,ASSRKRQAPGNTIY
TRBV7-9,TRBJ2-1,TRBD2,ASSFRGGAANNEQF
TRBV6-1,TRBJ1-2,NA,ASSEVLAES
TRBV19,TRBJ1-4,TRBD1,ASNRGSTNEKLF
TRBV9,TRBJ1-2,TRBD1,ASTTTRDSDGYT
TRBV20-1,TRBJ2-7,NA,SAGENEQY
TRBV6-1,TRBJ2-1,TRBD1,ASSELGTGGNEQF
TRBV5-1,TRBJ2-7,NA,ASSLVPQGGTYEQY
TRBV4-2,TRBJ1-2,NA,ASSQDSRFGGPLLYGYT
TRBV4-1,TRBJ1-2,NA,ASSQDPGGTYGYT
TRBV5-1,TRBJ2-3,NA,ASSLGSGVYTDTQY
TRBV6-5,TRBJ2-2,TRBD1,ASSYRQGYGELF
TRBV7-2,TRBJ2-5,NA,ASSLSPQETQY
TRBV30,TRBJ1-2,NA,ACQGFYGYT
TRBV2,TRBJ1-1,NA,ASSEEGRGAF
TRBV30,TRBJ1-5,TRBD1,AWSPWTGNQPQH
TRBV2,TRBJ2-2,TRBD2,ASNSGGGYSGELF
TRBV7-2,TRBJ2-1,TRBD2,ASSLGRRLAGAVNEQF
TRBV7-9,TRBJ2-3,NA,ASSSLLGDTQY
TRBV7-9,TRBJ1-1,NA,ASSSQGAGNTEAF
TRBV5-6,TRBJ1-4,NA,ASSLLRVATNEKLF
TRBV6-1,TRBJ1-5,NA,ASTVQLNQPQH
TRBV18,TRBJ2-3,NA,ASSLSTGSTDTQY
TRBV7-2,TRBJ1-5,NA,ASSLSTGWRNQPQH
TRBV6-5,TRBJ1-1,NA,ASSSDRSPNTEAF
TRBV6-1,TRBJ2-1,NA,ASSGRGAANEQF
TRBV6-4,TRBJ1-2,NA,ASPGGLNT
TRBV6-5,TRBJ2-2,TRBD1,ASTGAITGELF
TRBV10-1,TRBJ2-7,TRBD1,ASSRTGLGYEQY
TRBV6-5,TRBJ1-2,TRBD1,ASRRQGAFVTGYT
TRBV28,TRBJ1-2,NA,ASSLLAGVNYGYT